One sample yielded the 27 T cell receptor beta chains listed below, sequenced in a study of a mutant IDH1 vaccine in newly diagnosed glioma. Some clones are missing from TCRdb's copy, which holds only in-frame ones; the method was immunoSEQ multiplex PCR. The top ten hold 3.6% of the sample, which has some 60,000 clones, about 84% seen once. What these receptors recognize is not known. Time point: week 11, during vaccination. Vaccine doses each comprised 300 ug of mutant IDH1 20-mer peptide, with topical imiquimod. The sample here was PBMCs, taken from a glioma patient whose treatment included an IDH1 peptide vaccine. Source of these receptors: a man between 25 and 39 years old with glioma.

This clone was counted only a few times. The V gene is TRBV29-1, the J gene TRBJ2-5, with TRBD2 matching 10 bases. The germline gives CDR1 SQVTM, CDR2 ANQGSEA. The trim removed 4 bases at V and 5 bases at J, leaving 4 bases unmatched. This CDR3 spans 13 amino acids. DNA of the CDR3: TGCAGCGTTGCCCTAGCGGGAGACGAGACCCAGTACTTC. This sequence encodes CSVALAGDETQYF.

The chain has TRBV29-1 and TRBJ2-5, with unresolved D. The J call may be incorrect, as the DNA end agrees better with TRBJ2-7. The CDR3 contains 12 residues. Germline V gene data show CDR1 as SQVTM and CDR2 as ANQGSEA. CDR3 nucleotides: TGCAGCGTTGAAGAAAACAGCTACGAGCAGTACTTC. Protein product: CSVEENSYEQYF.

Here the CDR3 DNA reads TGTGCCATCAGCCAGGACAGGGGCACAGATACGCAGTATTTT. It specifies CAISQDRGTDTQYF. The rearrangement links TRBV10-3 to TRBJ2-3; 8 nucleotides line up with TRBD1. V trimming: 6 bases; J trimming: 1 base; junction bases outside the gene matches: 3. The CDR3 loop spans 14 amino acids. The germline V gene encodes CDR1 ENHRY and CDR2 SYGVKD.

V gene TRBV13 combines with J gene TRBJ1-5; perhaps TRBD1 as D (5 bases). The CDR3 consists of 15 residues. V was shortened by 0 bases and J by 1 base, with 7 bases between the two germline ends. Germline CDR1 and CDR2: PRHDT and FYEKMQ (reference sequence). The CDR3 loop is CASSLGAGSNQPQHF. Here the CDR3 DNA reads TGTGCCAGCAGCTTAGGGGCAGGGAGCAATCAGCCCCAGCATTTT.

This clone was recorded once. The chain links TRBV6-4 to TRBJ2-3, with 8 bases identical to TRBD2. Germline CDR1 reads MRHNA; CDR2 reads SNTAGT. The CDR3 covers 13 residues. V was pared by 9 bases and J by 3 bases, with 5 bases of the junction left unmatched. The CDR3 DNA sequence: TGTGCCAGACGGGGGGGCCGGACAGATACGCAGTATTTT. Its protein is CARRGGRTDTQYF.

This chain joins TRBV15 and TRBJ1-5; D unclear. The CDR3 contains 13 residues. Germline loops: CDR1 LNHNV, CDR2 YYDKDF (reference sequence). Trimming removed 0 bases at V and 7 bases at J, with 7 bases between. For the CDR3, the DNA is TGTGCCACCAGCAGAGACTATAAACAGCCCCAGCATTTT. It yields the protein CATSRDYKQPQHF.

The CDR3 DNA reads as TGTGCCAGCAGCGCACCCGGGACAGCTCCGTCTAGGTACGAGCAGTACTTC. It encodes CASSAPGTAPSRYEQYF. V usage is TRBV5-4 and J usage is TRBJ2-7; 7 bases align to TRBD1. With 4 bases clipped from V and 4 bases from J, the junction kept 17 bases outside the gene matches. The CDR3 is 17 residues long. Germline assignment: CDR1 SGHNT and CDR2 YYREEE (reference sequence).

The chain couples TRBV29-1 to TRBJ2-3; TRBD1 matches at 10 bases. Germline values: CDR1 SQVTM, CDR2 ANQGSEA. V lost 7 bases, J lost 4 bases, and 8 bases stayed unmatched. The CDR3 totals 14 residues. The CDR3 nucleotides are TGCAGCGCCGCGGGACAGGGGTTTGCAGATACGCAGTATTTT. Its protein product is CSAAGQGFADTQYF.

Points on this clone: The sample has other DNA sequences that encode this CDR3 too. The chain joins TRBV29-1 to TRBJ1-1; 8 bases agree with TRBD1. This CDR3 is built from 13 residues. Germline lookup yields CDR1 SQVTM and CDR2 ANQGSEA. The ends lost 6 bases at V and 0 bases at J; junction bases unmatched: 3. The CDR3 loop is CSVDRGLNTEAFF. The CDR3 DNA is TGCAGCGTCGACAGGGGTTTGAACACTGAAGCTTTCTTT.

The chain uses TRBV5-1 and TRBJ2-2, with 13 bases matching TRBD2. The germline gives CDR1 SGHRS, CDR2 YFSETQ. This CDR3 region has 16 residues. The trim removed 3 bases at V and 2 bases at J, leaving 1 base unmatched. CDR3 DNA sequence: TGCGCCAGCAGCTCGGGACTAGCGGGAAACACCGGGGAGCTGTTTTTT. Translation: CASSSGLAGNTGELFF.

CDR3 in DNA: TGTGCCAGTAGCACAACCTCGGGAGGCTACGGGGAGCTGTTTTTT. As protein: CASSTTSGGYGELFF. J is TRBJ2-2 and V is TRBV19; 7 nucleotides agree with TRBD2. The CDR3 has 15 amino acids. Germline CDR1 is LNHDA and CDR2 is SQIVND (reference sequence). The J segment lost 7 bases and the V segment lost 6 bases, leaving 11 bases of the junction unmatched.

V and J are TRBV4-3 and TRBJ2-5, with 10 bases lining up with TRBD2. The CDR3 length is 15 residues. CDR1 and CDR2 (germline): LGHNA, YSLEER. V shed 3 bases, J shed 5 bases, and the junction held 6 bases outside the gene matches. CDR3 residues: CASSHERGGRETQYF. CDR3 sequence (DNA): TGCGCCAGCAGCCATGAGCGGGGGGGCCGGGAGACCCAGTACTTC.

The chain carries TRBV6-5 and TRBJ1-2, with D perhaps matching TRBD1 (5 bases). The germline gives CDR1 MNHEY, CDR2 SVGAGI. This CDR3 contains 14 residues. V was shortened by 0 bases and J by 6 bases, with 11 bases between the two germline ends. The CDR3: CASSYSAGVDGYTF. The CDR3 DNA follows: TGTGCCAGCAGTTACTCGGCGGGGGTGGATGGCTACACCTTC.

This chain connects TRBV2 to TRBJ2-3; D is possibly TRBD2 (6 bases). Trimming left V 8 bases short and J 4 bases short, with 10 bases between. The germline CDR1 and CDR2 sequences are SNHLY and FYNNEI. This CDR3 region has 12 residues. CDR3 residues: CASGGWADTQYF. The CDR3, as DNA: TGTGCCAGCGGGGGGTGGGCAGATACGCAGTATTTT.

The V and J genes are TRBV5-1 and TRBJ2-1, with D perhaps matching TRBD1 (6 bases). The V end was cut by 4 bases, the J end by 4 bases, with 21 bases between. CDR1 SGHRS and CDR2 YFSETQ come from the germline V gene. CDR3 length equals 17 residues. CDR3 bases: TGCGCCAGCAGCCCCTACCAGACAGGTCACGGATACAATGAGCAGTTCTTC. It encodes CASSPYQTGHGYNEQFF. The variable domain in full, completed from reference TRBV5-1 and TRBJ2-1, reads KAGVTQTPRYLIKTRGQQVTLSCSPISGHRSVSWYQQTPGQGLQFLFEYFSETQRNKGNFPGRFSGRQFSNSRSEMNVSTLELGDSALYLCASSPYQTGHGYNEQFFGPGTRLTVL.

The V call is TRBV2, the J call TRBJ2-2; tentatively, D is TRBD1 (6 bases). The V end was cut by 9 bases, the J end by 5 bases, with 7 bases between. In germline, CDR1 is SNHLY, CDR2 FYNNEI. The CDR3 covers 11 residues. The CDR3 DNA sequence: TGTGCCAGTCAGGGGACCGGGGAGCTGTTTTTT. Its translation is CASQGTGELFF.

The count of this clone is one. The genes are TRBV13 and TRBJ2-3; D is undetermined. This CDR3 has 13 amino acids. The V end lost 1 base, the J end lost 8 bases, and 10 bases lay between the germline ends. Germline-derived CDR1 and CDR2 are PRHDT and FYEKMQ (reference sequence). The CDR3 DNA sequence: TGTGCCAGCAGCTTAGATTTCGATGGTACGCAGTATTTT. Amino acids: CASSLDFDGTQYF. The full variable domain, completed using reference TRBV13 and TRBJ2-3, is AAGVIQSPRHLIKEKRETATLKCYPIPRHDTVYWYQQGPGQDPQFLISFYEKMQSDKGSIPDRFSAQQFSDYHSELNMSSLELGDSALYFCASSLDFDGTQYFGPGTRLTVL.

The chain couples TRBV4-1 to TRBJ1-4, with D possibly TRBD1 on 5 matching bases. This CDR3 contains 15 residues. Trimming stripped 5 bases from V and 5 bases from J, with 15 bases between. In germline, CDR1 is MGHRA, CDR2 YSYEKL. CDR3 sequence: CASSDGAGGNEKLFF. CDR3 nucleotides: TGCGCCAGCAGCGATGGCGCGGGGGGAAATGAAAAACTGTTTTTT.

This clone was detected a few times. DNA for the CDR3: TGTGCCAGCAGCCAAGATGGGATAGGACGGGAAGCTTTCTTT. Translated, it gives CASSQDGIGREAFF. This chain uses TRBV4-2 with TRBJ1-1, with D uncertain. The CDR3 sequence is 14 residues long. Germline V gene data show CDR1 as LGHNA and CDR2 as YNFKEQ. Trimming shortened V by 0 bases and J by 8 bases, and 13 bases separated the two germline ends.

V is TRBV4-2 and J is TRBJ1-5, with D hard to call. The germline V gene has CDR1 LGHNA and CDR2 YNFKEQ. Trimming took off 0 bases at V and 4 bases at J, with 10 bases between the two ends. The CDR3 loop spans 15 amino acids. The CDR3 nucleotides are TGTGCCAGCAGCCAAGATGGGCAGTCAAATCAGCCCCAGCATTTT. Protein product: CASSQDGQSNQPQHF.

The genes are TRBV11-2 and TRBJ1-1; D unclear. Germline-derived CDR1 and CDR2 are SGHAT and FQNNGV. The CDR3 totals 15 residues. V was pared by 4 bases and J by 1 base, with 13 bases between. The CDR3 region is CASSSRGLPNTEAFF. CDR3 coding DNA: TGTGCCAGCAGCTCAAGAGGACTGCCGAACACTGAAGCTTTCTTT.

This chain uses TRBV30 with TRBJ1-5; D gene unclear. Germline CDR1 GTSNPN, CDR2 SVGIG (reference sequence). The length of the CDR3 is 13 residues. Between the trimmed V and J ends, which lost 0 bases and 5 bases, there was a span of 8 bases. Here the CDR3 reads CAWSVRSDQPQHF. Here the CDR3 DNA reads TGTGCCTGGAGTGTCAGGTCAGATCAGCCCCAGCATTTT.

CDR3 protein: CASTTGQSTDTQYF. CDR3 nucleotides: TGTGCCAGCACGACGGGACAAAGCACAGATACGCAGTATTTT. This sequence joins TRBV2 and TRBJ2-3, with D possibly TRBD1 on 6 matching bases. Per the germline V gene, CDR1 is SNHLY and CDR2 is FYNNEI. V lost 7 bases to trimming and J lost 0 bases, with 11 bases between them. The CDR3 spans 14 residues.

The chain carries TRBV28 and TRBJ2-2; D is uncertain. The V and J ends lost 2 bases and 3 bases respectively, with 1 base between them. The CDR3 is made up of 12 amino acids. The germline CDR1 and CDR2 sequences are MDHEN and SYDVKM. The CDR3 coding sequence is TGTGCCAGCAGTTTAGACACCGGGGAGCTGTTTTTT. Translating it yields CASSLDTGELFF.

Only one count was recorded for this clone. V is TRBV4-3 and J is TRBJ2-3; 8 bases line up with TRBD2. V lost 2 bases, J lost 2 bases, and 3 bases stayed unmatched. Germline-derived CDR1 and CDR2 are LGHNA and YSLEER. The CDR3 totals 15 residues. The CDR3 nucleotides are TGCGCCAGCAGCCAAAATAGCGGGGTCACAGATACGCAGTATTTT. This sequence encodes CASSQNSGVTDTQYF.

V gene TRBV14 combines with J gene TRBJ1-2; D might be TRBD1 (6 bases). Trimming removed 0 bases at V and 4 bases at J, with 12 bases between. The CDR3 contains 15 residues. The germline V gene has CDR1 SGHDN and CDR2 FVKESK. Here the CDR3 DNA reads TGTGCCAGCAGCCAAGATGTCGCAGGGGCCTATGGCTACACCTTC. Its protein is CASSQDVAGAYGYTF.

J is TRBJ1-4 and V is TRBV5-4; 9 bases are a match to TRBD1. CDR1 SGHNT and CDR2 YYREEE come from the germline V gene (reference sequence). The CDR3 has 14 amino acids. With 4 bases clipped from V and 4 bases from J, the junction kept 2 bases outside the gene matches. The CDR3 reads CASSLDRGNEKLFF. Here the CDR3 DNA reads TGTGCCAGCAGCCTGGACAGGGGTAATGAAAAACTGTTTTTT.